Below are 23 T cell receptor beta chains sequenced from a single sample in a study of cytomegalovirus exposure and HLA in healthy donors. The PCR used 60 Vbeta and 13 Jbeta primers. Clones were read by immunoSEQ multiplex PCR, and TCRdb kept only the in-frame ones, dropping some. The sample yields fewer than 200,000 clones, more than 75% seen once. Sequencing was performed on PBMCs. All receptors derive from a man aged 18 to 29 in good health and CMV-seropositive.

CDR3 nucleotide sequence: TGTGCCAGCATGTCGACTAGCGGGACTCGGGATACGCAGTATTTT. Protein product: CASMSTSGTRDTQYF. The V call is TRBV6-5, the J call TRBJ2-3, with TRBD2 matching 11 bases. This CDR3 comprises 15 residues. J lost 6 bases, V lost 7 bases, and 9 bases had no gene match. Germline values: CDR1 MNHEY, CDR2 SVGAGI.

The rearrangement uses TRBV7-2 and TRBJ1-1; 11 nucleotides agree with TRBD1. Germline loops: CDR1 SGHTA, CDR2 FQGNSA. This CDR3 contains 19 residues. Germline trimming cut 1 base from V and 2 bases from J; bases unmatched to any gene: 12. CDR3 amino acids: CASSLDRPGQGDLNTEAFF. Written as DNA, the CDR3 is TGTGCCAGCAGCTTAGATAGACCGGGACAGGGGGACCTTAACACTGAAGCTTTCTTT.

This clone was observed a single time. Within the sample, other DNA sequences also encode this same CDR3. The chain carries TRBV5-6 and TRBJ2-7, with 8 bases fitting TRBD1. Germline CDR1 and CDR2: SGHDT and YYEEEE. V was pared by 4 bases and J by 3 bases, with 9 bases of the junction left unmatched. There are 15 residues in the CDR3. The CDR3 region is CASSAGTGDYYEQYF. The CDR3 DNA reads as TGTGCCAGCAGCGCCGGGACAGGTGATTACTACGAGCAGTACTTC.

The V call is TRBV7-9, the J call TRBJ2-3; 7 nucleotides agree with TRBD2. J lost 4 bases, V lost 8 bases, and 15 bases had no gene match. Germline assignment: CDR1 SEHNR and CDR2 FQNEAQ (reference sequence). The CDR3 is 16 residues long. CDR3 in DNA: TGTGCCAGCCTGTCACCCGCGGGAGAAAGGGCAGATACGCAGTATTTT. It yields the protein CASLSPAGERADTQYF.

The chain recombines TRBV6-5 with TRBJ2-5; D not resolved. The CDR3 length is 14 residues. Germline V gives CDR1 MNHEY, CDR2 SVGAGI. V lost 2 bases and J 5 bases, leaving 12 bases between the germline ends. This chain's CDR3 is CASSYVSAAETQYF. DNA for the CDR3: TGTGCCAGCAGTTACGTGAGCGCGGCCGAGACCCAGTACTTC.

The rearrangement uses TRBV7-9 and TRBJ2-7, with 10 bases lining up with TRBD2. J was trimmed by 3 bases and V by 5 bases; bases with no gene match: 7. The CDR3 contains 15 residues. The germline V gene has CDR1 SEHNR and CDR2 FQNEAQ (reference sequence). CDR3 loop: CASSTSSSGGYEQYF. For the CDR3, the DNA is TGTGCCAGCAGCACGAGTTCTAGCGGGGGCTACGAGCAGTACTTC.

This clone was picked up a small number of times. The chain links TRBV13 to TRBJ1-2; the match to TRBD1 covers 7 bases. In germline, CDR1 is PRHDT, CDR2 FYEKMQ (reference sequence). The CDR3 loop spans 13 amino acids. The junction had 3 bases not matched to a gene; V was cut back by 4 bases and J by 4 bases. CDR3 amino acids: CASSYSGGYGYTF. The CDR3 coding sequence is TGTGCCAGCAGCTACTCAGGGGGCTATGGCTACACCTTC.

The chain recombines TRBV10-2 with TRBJ1-4; weak D call: TRBD1 (6 bases). Germline loops: CDR1 WSHSY, CDR2 SAAADI. Trimming left V 7 bases short and J 4 bases short, with 16 bases between. CDR3 size: 15 residues. Here the CDR3 reads CASTEQGRGNEKLFF. CDR3 DNA sequence: TGCGCCAGCACGGAACAGGGTAGAGGTAATGAAAAACTGTTTTTT.

The rearrangement links TRBV7-3 to TRBJ2-1, with 10 positions matching TRBD1. The length of the CDR3 is 14 residues. The junction had 7 bases not matched to a gene; V was cut back by 5 bases and J by 9 bases. Germline V gives CDR1 SGHTA, CDR2 FQGTGA. CDR3 bases: TGTGCCAGCAGCCTGGGGACAGGGGTGTCTGAGCAGTTCTTC. Residues: CASSLGTGVSEQFF.

This chain uses TRBV14 with TRBJ1-1; no clear D. This CDR3 comprises 12 residues. The V and J ends lost 4 bases and 2 bases respectively, with 5 bases between them. The germline V gene encodes CDR1 SGHDN and CDR2 FVKESK. The CDR3 protein is CASSPPNTEAFF. The CDR3 DNA is TGTGCCAGCAGCCCCCCAAACACTGAAGCTTTCTTT.

This chain connects TRBV19 to TRBJ1-5; D gene uncertain. There are 13 residues in the CDR3. V was shortened by 7 bases and J by 3 bases, with 10 bases between the two germline ends. Germline V gene data show CDR1 as LNHDA and CDR2 as SQIVND (reference sequence). CDR3 loop: CASMMEVNQPQHF. The CDR3 region has the DNA TGTGCCAGTATGATGGAGGTCAATCAGCCCCAGCATTTT. Full variable domain (rest looked up from reference TRBV19 and TRBJ1-5): DGGITQSPKYLFRKEGQNVTLSCEQNLNHDAMYWYRQDPGQGLRLIYYSQIVNDFQKGDIAEGYSVSREKKESFPLTVTSAQKNPTAFYLCASMMEVNQPQHFGDGTRLSIL.

This clone occurred a few times. The chain has TRBV6-5 and TRBJ1-1; 10 bases fit TRBD1. Trimming took 2 bases from V and 3 from J; bases not matched to a gene: 0. CDR3 length: 14 amino acids. CDR1 is MNHEY and CDR2 is SVGAGI in the germline V gene. CDR3 protein: CASSYGQGDTEAFF. CDR3 nucleotide sequence: TGTGCCAGCAGTTACGGACAGGGGGACACTGAAGCTTTCTTT.

Worth noting for this clone: An end of the junction does not agree with germline; a read error may underlie this. This chain connects TRBV7-9 to TRBJ2-3; D gene ambiguous. Germline CDR1 reads SEHNR; CDR2 reads FQNEAQ (reference sequence). The CDR3 is made up of 15 amino acids. CDR3 sequence: CSSYSIWSVFDTQYF. The CDR3 coding sequence is TGTTCCAGTTATTCTATCTGGTCCGTTTTTGATACGCAGTATTTT.

This clone showed up just a few times. The chain combines TRBV19 with TRBJ2-1, with D possibly being TRBD1 (5 bases). V lost 5 bases and J lost 3, with 14 bases in between. The CDR3 extends over 15 amino acids. Germline V gene lookup returns CDR1 LNHDA and CDR2 SQIVND (reference sequence). The CDR3 DNA sequence: TGTGCCAGTAGTCCACTGGGGCTCAGCTACAATGAGCAGTTCTTC. It specifies CASSPLGLSYNEQFF.

This chain uses TRBV30 with TRBJ1-4; D call uncertain. Germline assignment: CDR1 GTSNPN and CDR2 SVGIG (reference sequence). V was trimmed by 2 bases and J by 4 bases, leaving 8 bases between them. The CDR3 runs 13 residues. CDR3 amino acids: CAWSFRVNEKLFF. CDR3 nucleotide sequence: TGTGCCTGGAGTTTCCGAGTTAATGAAAAACTGTTTTTT.

Concerning this clone: The junction shows a germline mismatch at one end, possibly a read error. The chain is built from TRBV27 and TRBJ2-7, with 8 bases identical to TRBD2. The CDR3 loop spans 14 amino acids. CDR1 is MNHEY, CDR2 SMNVEV, per germline (reference sequence). CDR3 nucleotide sequence: TGTGCCAGCAGTTTAGGCCTAGCGGGCTACCAAAGCTGGTTC. Protein product: CASSLGLAGYQSWF.

The chain couples TRBV18 to TRBJ2-3; a weak D match, TRBD1 (6 bases). Germline CDR1 reads KGHSH; CDR2 reads LQKENI. CDR3 length equals 16 residues. Trimming removed 4 bases at V and 0 bases at J, with 14 bases between. The chain's CDR3 is CASSHSQGGSTDTQYF. For the CDR3, the DNA is TGTGCCAGCTCACACAGCCAAGGGGGAAGCACAGATACGCAGTATTTT.

This rearrangement joins TRBV5-5 to TRBJ2-2, with 9 bases identical to TRBD1. Germline CDR1 is SGHKS and CDR2 is YYEKEE (reference sequence). J was trimmed by 2 bases and V by 3 bases; bases with no gene match: 5. The CDR3 sequence is 16 residues long. The CDR3 sequence is CASSSWDRANTGELFF. CDR3 DNA sequence: TGTGCCAGCAGCTCGTGGGACAGGGCTAACACCGGGGAGCTGTTTTTT. Full variable domain (remainder filled in from reference TRBV5-5 and TRBJ2-2): DAGVTQSPTHLIKTRGQQVTLRCSPISGHKSVSWYQQVLGQGPQFIFQYYEKEERGRGNFPDRFSARQFPNYSSELNVNALLLGDSALYLCASSSWDRANTGELFFGEGSRLTVL.

This chain uses TRBV6-5 with TRBJ2-3; D perhaps matches TRBD2 (5 bases). The germline V and J ends were trimmed by 5 bases and 2 bases, with 14 bases remaining between them. Germline CDR1 MNHEY, CDR2 SVGAGI. This CDR3 region has 15 residues. The CDR3 DNA reads TGTGCCAGCAGTCCACTAGTCTTTGACACAGATACGCAGTATTTT. It translates to CASSPLVFDTDTQYF.

This clone was recorded once. This rearrangement joins TRBV30 to TRBJ2-3, with TRBD2 identical over 7 bases. The CDR3 has 14 residues. Germline lookup yields CDR1 GTSNPN and CDR2 SVGIG (reference sequence). Trimming at V came to 3 bases and at J to 0 bases, leaving 3 bases not matched to a gene. CDR3 coding DNA: TGTGCCTGGAGGGGGGGGAGTAGCACAGATACGCAGTATTTT. Amino acid sequence: CAWRGGSSTDTQYF.

The chain uses TRBV27 and TRBJ2-5, with D perhaps TRBD1 (6 bases). The CDR3 is 13 residues long. Trimming shortened V by 6 bases and J by 4 bases, and 12 bases separated the two germline ends. Germline loops: CDR1 MNHEY, CDR2 SMNVEV (reference sequence). CDR3 region: CASRGALGETQYF. The DNA of the CDR3 is TGTGCCAGCAGGGGGGCTCTAGGAGAGACCCAGTACTTC.

This clone was found once. This chain links TRBV19 with TRBJ2-3; TRBD2 is a possible D gene (6 bases). The germline V and J ends were trimmed by 7 bases and 2 bases, with 13 bases remaining between them. This CDR3 contains 14 residues. CDR1 is LNHDA, CDR2 SQIVND, per germline (reference sequence). The CDR3 DNA reads as TGTGCCAGTAAGGAGGCGGGGAACACAGATACGCAGTATTTT. This translates into CASKEAGNTDTQYF.

V gene TRBV9 combines with J gene TRBJ2-2; 7 bases match TRBD2. Germline CDR1 reads SGDLS; CDR2 reads YYNGEE. V dropped 4 bases and J dropped 5; count of bases not matched to a gene: 11. The CDR3 spans 16 residues. CDR3 sequence (DNA): TGTGCCAGCAGCCGTACGCGGGAGAGAGGGACCGGGGAGCTGTTTTTT. Translating gives CASSRTRERGTGELFF. The full variable domain, with the rest looked up from reference TRBV9 and TRBJ2-2, is DSGVTQTPKHLITATGQRVTLRCSPRSGDLSVYWYQQSLDQGLQFLIQYYNGEERAKGNILERFSAQQFPDLHSELNLSSLELGDSALYFCASSRTRERGTGELFFGEGSRLTVL.